The entry below gives a single TCR beta chain sequence along with its context. The data were obtained in a study of T-cell memory formation after mild COVID-19. CDR3 length: 16 amino acids. The germline gives CDR1 MGHRA, CDR2 YSYEKL. The ends lost 0 bases at V and 6 bases at J; junction bases unmatched: 8. Via MiXCR, TCRdb re-called the 5' RACE reads, giving one row per CDR3 protein. The data contain approximately 180,000 distinct CDR3 sequences, 15% to 20% of them singletons. The TCR comes from an adult woman who had mild COVID-19 (a few samples of this study predate the infection). Cell type and time point are not known. The chain employs TRBV4-1 and TRBJ1-3, with 7 positions matching TRBD1. Sequencing was performed on PBMCs or a T cell subset sorted from them (not recorded which). CDR3 sequence: CASSQDEGARVNTIYF. The CDR3 coding sequence is TGCGCCAGCAGCCAAGATGAGGGGGCTCGAGTAAACACCATATATTTT.